The 4 T cell receptor beta chains below were found in one sample sequenced in a study of response to subunit inactivated influenza vaccine. TCRdb called the RT-PCR reads again in MiXCR, with one record for every CDR3 protein. The sample carries some 850,000 distinct CDR3 sequences, around 20% recorded once. The sequencing used PBMCs from blood, collected 5 days after vaccination. The receptors here all came from a man in his fifties who received an inactivated influenza vaccine.

This clonotype was seen a few times. The gene calls are TRBV5-1 and TRBJ2-3; 8 bases line up with TRBD1. The germline V gene encodes CDR1 SGHRS and CDR2 YFSETQ. V dropped 3 bases and J dropped 4; count of bases not matched to a gene: 7. The CDR3 length is 15 residues. The CDR3 sequence: CASSWGQADPDTQYF. The CDR3 nucleotides are TGCGCCAGCAGCTGGGGACAGGCCGATCCAGATACGCAGTATTTT.

This sequence joins TRBV6-1 and TRBJ1-5; the D is unclear. This CDR3 has 15 amino acids. Trimming stripped 6 bases from V and 1 base from J, with 13 bases between. Germline lookup yields CDR1 MNHNS and CDR2 SASEGT. The DNA of the CDR3 is TGTGCCAGCAGGTCCGGCGGGAGAAGCAATCAGCCCCAGCATTTT. Translating it yields CASRSGGRSNQPQHF.

In this sample, this clonotype turned up a few times. The rearrangement joins TRBV7-6 to TRBJ2-1; TRBD1 agrees at 8 bases. The CDR3 spans 18 residues. Germline loops: CDR1 SGHVS, CDR2 FNYEAQ. Germline trimming cut 2 bases from V and 0 bases from J; bases unmatched to any gene: 9. Here the CDR3 reads CASSLIGQGAYSYNEQFF. CDR3 coding DNA: TGTGCCAGCAGCTTAATCGGCCAGGGGGCTTACTCCTACAATGAGCAGTTCTTC. Together with reference TRBV7-6 and TRBJ2-1, the CDR3 gives the full variable domain: GAGVSQSPRYKVTKRGQDVALRCDPISGHVSLYWYRQALGQGPEFLTYFNYEAQQDKSGLPNDRFSAERPEGSISTLTIQRTEQRDSAMYRCASSLIGQGAYSYNEQFFGPGTRLTVL.

This clonotype was seen a single time. A much larger clone sits a single nucleotide away, making a read error possible. The rearrangement uses TRBV12-3 or TRBV12-4 and TRBJ2-2; maybe TRBD1 (5 bases). The CDR3 sequence is 11 residues long. V dropped 10 bases and J dropped 10 bases, with 13 bases sitting between them. The CDR3: CAIQDSEELFF. The CDR3 region has the DNA TGTGCCATACAGGATTCTGAGGAGCTGTTTTTT.